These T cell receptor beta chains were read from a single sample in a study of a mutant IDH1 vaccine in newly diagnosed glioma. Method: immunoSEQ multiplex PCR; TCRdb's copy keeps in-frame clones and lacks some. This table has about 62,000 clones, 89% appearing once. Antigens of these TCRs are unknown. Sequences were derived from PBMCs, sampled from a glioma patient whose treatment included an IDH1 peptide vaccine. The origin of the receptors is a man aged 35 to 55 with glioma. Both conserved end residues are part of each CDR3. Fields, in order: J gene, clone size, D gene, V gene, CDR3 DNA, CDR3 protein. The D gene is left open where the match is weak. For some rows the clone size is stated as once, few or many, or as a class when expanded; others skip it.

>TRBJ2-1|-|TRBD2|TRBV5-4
TGTGCCAGCAGCGACACTAGCGCCGACTACAATGAGCAGTTCTTC
CASSDTSADYNEQFF
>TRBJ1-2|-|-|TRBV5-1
TGCGCCAGCAGCTTGGTCAGCGGTGGTGGCTACACCTTC
CASSLVSGGGYTF
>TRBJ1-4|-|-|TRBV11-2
TGTGCCAGCAGCTTAGGGCGGGAGAATGAAAAACTGTTTTTT
CASSLGRENEKLFF
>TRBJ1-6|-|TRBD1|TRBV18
TGTGCCAGCTCACCGCGACAGGGCCCTGAAAATAATTCACCCCTCCACTTT
CASSPRQGPENNSPLHF
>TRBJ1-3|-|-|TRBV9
TGTGCCAGCAGCGTACAGGACCTCTCTGGAAACACCATATATTTT
CASSVQDLSGNTIYF
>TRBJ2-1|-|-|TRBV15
TGTGCCACCAGCAGAGAGCTCAGGGGCGTTTCGGACAATGAGCAGTTCTTC
CATSRELRGVSDNEQFF
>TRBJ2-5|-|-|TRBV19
TGTGCCAGCAACAGCGGTGTCGGGTTCCAAGAGACCCAGTACTTC
CASNSGVGFQETQYF
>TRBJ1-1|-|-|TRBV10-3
TGTGCCATCAGTGAGCCCCGGGGGGGGCCCACTGAAGCTTTCTTT
CAISEPRGGPTEAFF
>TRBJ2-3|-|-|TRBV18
TGTGCCAGCTCACCAGGGGGGACAGATACGCAGTATTTT
CASSPGGTDTQYF
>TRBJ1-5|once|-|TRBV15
TGTGCCACCAGCAGAGACAGGGCAGGGCTTATTAAGTCCAATCAGCCCCAGCATTTT
CATSRDRAGLIKSNQPQHF
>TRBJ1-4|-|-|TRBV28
TGTGCCAGCAGGTGGAATGAAAAACTGTTTTTT
CASRWNEKLFF
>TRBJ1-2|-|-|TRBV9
TGTGCCAGCAGCGACCCGAGGGGCGCACCTAACTATGGCTACACCTTC
CASSDPRGAPNYGYTF
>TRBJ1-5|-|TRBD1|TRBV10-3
TGTGCCATCAGTGGACAGGGGGCCGATCAGCCCCAGCATTTT
CAISGQGADQPQHF
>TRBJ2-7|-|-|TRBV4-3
TGCGCCAGCAGCCACAACTCCTACGAGCAGTACTTC
CASSHNSYEQYF
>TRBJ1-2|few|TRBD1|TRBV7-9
TGTGCCAGCAGCTTAAGGCAGGGGGAGGGCTACACCTTC
CASSLRQGEGYTF
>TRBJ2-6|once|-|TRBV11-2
TGTGCCAGCACCAACCACGGGGCTGGGGCCAACGTCCTGACTTTC
CASTNHGAGANVLTF
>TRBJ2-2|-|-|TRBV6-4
TGTGCCAGCAGTGACTCGGGCACCGGGGAGCTGTTTTTT
CASSDSGTGELFF
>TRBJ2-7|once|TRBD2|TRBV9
TGTGCCAGCAGCGCCGGGACTAGAGGGTACGAGCAGTACTTC
CASSAGTRGYEQYF
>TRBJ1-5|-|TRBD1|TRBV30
TGTGCCTGGAAGATACAGGGGAGCCTTCAGCCCCAGCATTTT
CAWKIQGSLQPQHF
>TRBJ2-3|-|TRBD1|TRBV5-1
TGCGCCAGCAGCTTGGGCCTGACAGGGGCCGGGACAGATACGCAGTATTTT
CASSLGLTGAGTDTQYF
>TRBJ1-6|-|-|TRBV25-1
TGTGCCAGCAGTGATTTGGATTATAATTCACCCCTCCACTTT
CASSDLDYNSPLHF
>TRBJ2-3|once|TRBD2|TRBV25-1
TGTGCCAGTTCCGTAGGGACTACTAGCACAGATACGCAGTATTTT
CASSVGTTSTDTQYF
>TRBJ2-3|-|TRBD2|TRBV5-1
TGCGCCAGCAGCTTGGAAGCGGGGGGGTACACAGATACGCAGTATTTT
CASSLEAGGYTDTQYF
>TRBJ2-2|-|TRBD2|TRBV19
TGTGCCAGTAAGGACGGGGGGTCGGACACCGGGGAGCTGTTTTTT
CASKDGGSDTGELFF
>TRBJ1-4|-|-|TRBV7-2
TGTGCCAGCAGCTTAGTAGGGCAGTCTCCGGGAAAACTGTTTTTT
CASSLVGQSPGKLFF
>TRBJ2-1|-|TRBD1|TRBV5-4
TGTGCCAGCAGCGGGGACAGGGGGCTTAGCTCCTACAATGAGCAGTTCTTC
CASSGDRGLSSYNEQFF
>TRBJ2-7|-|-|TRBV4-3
TGCGCCAGCAGCCAAGGGGACCGTTCCTACGAGCAGTACTTC
CASSQGDRSYEQYF
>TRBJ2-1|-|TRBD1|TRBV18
TGTGCCAGCTCACCAACGACAGGGTTGGGCGATGAGCAGTTCTTC
CASSPTTGLGDEQFF
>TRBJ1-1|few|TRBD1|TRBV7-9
TGTGCCAGCAGCCACGACAGGGGAGTGAACACTGAAGCTTTCTTT
CASSHDRGVNTEAFF
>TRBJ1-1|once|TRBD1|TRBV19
TGTGCCAGTAGTATAACAGGGGTGAACACTGAAGCTTTCTTT
CASSITGVNTEAFF
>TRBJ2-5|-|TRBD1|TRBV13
TGTGCCAGCAGCTTCCGACAGGGTCAAGAGACCCAGTACTTC
CASSFRQGQETQYF
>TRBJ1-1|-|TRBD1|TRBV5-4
TGTGCCAGCAGCATTCAGGGACAGGTGAACACTGAAGCTTTCTTT
CASSIQGQVNTEAFF
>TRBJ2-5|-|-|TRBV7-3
TGTGCCAGCAGCTCTTCGGCCTCAGCCGGGCCCCAGTACTTC
CASSSSASAGPQYF
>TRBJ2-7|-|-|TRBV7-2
TGTGCCAGCAGCTTAGGAGCGGTTTCCTACGAGCAGTACTTC
CASSLGAVSYEQYF
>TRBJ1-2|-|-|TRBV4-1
TGCGCCAGCGGCCCACCCACGGGTTACTATGGCTACACCTTC
CASGPPTGYYGYTF
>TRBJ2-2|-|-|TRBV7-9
TGTGCCAGCAGCTTAGTAGAGGGTACCGGGGAGCTGTTTTTT
CASSLVEGTGELFF
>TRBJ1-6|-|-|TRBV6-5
TGTGCCAGCATGAAGGCGAGCTCCTATAATTCACCCCTCCACTTT
CASMKASSYNSPLHF
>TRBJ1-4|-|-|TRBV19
TGTGCCAGTAGTAACACCCAGGGGCGTCCTAATGAAAAACTGTTTTTT
CASSNTQGRPNEKLFF
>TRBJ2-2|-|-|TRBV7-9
TGTGCCAGCAGCTTCAGAGCGGTCCAGTACACCGGGGAGCTGTTTTTT
CASSFRAVQYTGELFF
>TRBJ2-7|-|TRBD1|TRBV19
TGTGCCAGTAGTACCGGGACAGGGCGATTCGAGCAGTACTTC
CASSTGTGRFEQYF
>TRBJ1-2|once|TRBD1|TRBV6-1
TGTGCCAGCAGGGACAGGGGAGGCTATGGCTACACCTTC
CASRDRGGYGYTF
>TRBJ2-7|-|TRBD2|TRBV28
TGTGCCAGCACCCCTACTAGCGGGAGTAAAGAGCAGTACTTC
CASTPTSGSKEQYF
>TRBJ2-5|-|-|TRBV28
TGTGCCAGCAGTTCCCTCACAGGGAACCAAGAGACCCAGTACTTC
CASSSLTGNQETQYF
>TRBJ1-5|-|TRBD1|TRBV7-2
TGTGCCAGCAGCTTAGCCGGGACAGAATCTTATAGCAATCAGCCCCAGCATTTT
CASSLAGTESYSNQPQHF
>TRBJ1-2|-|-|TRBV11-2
TGTGCCAGCAGCCCCCTGAACCTAGCGAGGCACTATGGCTACACCTTC
CASSPLNLARHYGYTF
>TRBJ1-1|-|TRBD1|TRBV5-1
TGCGCCAGCAGCTTGTCCCCCCCGACAGGGGTTGGGACTGAAGCTTTCTTT
CASSLSPPTGVGTEAFF